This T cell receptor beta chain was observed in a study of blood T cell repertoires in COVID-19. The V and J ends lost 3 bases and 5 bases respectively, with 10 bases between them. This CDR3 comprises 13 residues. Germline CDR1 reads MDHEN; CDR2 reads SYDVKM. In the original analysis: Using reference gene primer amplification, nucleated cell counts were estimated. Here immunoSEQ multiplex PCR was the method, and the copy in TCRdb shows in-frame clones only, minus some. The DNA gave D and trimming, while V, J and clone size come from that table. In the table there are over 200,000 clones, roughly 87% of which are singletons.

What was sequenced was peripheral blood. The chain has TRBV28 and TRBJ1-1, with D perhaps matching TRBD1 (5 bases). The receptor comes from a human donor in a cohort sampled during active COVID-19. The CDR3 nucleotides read TGTGCCAGCAGTTTCCCCAGGGTGACTGAAGCTTTCTTT. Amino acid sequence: CASSFPRVTEAFF.